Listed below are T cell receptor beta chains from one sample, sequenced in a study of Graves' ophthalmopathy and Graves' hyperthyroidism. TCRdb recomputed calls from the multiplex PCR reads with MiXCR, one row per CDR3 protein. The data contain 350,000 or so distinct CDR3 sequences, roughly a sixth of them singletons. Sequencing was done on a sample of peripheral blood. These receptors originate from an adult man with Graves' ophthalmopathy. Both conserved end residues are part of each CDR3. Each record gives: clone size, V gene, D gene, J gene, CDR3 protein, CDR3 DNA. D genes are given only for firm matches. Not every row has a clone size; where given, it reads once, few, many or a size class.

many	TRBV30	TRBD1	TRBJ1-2	CAWMSGGTVYGYTF	TGTGCCTGGATGTCCGGGGGGACAGTCTATGGCTACACCTTC
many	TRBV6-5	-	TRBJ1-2	CASTQFSTGLGDYGYTF	TGTGCCAGCACCCAGTTCTCAACGGGGCTGGGGGACTATGGCTACACCTTC
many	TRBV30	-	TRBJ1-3	CAWRFRGGSGNTIYF	TGTGCCTGGAGATTCCGAGGGGGATCTGGAAACACCATATATTTT
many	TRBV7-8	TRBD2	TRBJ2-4	CASSVTGTILAKNIQYF	TGTGCCAGCAGCGTCACCGGGACTATCCTAGCCAAAAACATTCAGTACTTC
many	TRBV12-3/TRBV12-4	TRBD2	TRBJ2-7	CASSSPTSGYEQYF	TGTGCCAGCAGTTCTCCGACTAGCGGCTACGAGCAGTACTTC
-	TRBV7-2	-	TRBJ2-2	CASSPSRTGELFF	TGTGCCAGCAGCCCCTCTAGGACCGGGGAGCTGTTTTTT
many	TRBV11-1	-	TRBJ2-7	CASSLVSGDVGNEQYF	TGTGCCAGCAGCTTAGTATCGGGGGACGTCGGGAACGAGCAGTACTTC
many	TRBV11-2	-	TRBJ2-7	CASSLDSGEAVSYEQYF	TGTGCCAGCAGCTTAGATTCGGGGGAGGCTGTGTCCTACGAGCAGTACTTC
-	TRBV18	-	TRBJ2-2	CASSPPAGFNTGELFF	TGTGCCAGCTCACCACCGGCAGGGTTCAACACCGGGGAGCTGTTTTTT
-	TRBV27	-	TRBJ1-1	CASRINRNTEAFF	TGTGCCAGCAGAATTAACAGGAACACTGAAGCTTTCTTT
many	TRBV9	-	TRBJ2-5	CASSKTAYGETQYF	TGTGCCAGCAGCAAGACAGCTTACGGGGAGACCCAGTACTTC
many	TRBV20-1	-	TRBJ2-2	CSRGTLTGELFF	TGCAGTCGGGGGACACTCACCGGGGAGCTGTTTTTT
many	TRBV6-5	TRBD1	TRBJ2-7	CASSYSRQGAYEQYF	TGTGCCAGCAGTTACTCGCGCCAGGGGGCCTACGAGCAGTACTTC
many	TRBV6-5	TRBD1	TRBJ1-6	CASSFGRDSPPGSPLHF	TGTGCCAGCAGTTTCGGGAGGGACAGTCCTCCAGGGTCACCCCTCCACTTT
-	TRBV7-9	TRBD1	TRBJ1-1	CASSHPGQALLEAFF	TGTGCCAGCAGCCACCCGGGACAGGCCCTTCTGGAAGCTTTCTTT
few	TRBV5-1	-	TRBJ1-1	CASSLQRVGNTEAFF	TGCGCCAGCAGCCTACAGAGGGTCGGAAACACTGAAGCTTTCTTT
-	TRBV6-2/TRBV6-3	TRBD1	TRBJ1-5	CASSFPPGTGISNQPQHF	TGTGCCAGCAGCTTTCCTCCCGGGACAGGGATTAGCAATCAGCCCCAGCATTTT
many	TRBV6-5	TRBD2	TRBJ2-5	CASSSFRYSGIGETQYF	TGTGCCAGCAGTTCCTTCAGGTACAGCGGGATTGGAGAGACCCAGTACTTC
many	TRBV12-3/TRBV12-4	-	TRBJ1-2	CASSKGRGYTF	TGTGCCAGCAGTAAAGGGAGAGGCTACACCTTC
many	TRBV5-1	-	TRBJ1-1	CASSLRSGIEAFF	TGCGCCAGCAGCTTGCGGTCAGGGATTGAAGCTTTCTTT
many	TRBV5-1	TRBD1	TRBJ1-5	CASSVGTGGQPQHF	TGCGCCAGCAGCGTCGGGACAGGGGGACAGCCCCAGCATTTT